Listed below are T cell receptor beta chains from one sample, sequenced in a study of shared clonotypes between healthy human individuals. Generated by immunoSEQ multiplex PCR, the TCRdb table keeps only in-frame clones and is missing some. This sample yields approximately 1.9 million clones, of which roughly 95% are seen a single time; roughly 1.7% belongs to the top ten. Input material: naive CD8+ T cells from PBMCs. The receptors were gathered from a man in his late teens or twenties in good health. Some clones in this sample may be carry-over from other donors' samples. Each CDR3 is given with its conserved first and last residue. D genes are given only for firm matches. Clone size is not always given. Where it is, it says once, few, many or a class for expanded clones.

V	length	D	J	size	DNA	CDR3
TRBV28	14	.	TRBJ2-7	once	TGTGCCAGCAGACAGCAGGGTTATTTCGACGAGCAGTACTTC	CASRQQGYFDEQYF
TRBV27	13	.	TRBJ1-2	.	TGTGCCAGCAGTCCGGGGCGGAACTATGGCTACACCTTC	CASSPGRNYGYTF
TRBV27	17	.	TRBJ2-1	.	TGTGCCAGCATTCGTTATTGGGGGTCCGCAATAAACAATGAGCAGTTCTTC	CASIRYWGSAINNEQFF
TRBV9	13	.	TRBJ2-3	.	TGTGCCAGCCGGGGGGCATCGGAAGATACGCAGTATTTT	CASRGASEDTQYF
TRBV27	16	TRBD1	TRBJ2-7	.	TGTGCCAGCAGTAGAACGACAGGGGGTAACTCCTACGAGCAGTACTTC	CASSRTTGGNSYEQYF
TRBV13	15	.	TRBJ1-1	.	TGTGCCAGCAGCTTCCCGGGACAAATGAACACTGAAGCTTTCTTT	CASSFPGQMNTEAFF
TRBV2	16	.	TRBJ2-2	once	TGTGCCAGCAGTGAAGCTGGGAGGGGGTCCACCGGGGAGCTGTTTTTT	CASSEAGRGSTGELFF
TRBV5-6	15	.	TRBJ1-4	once	TGTGCCATCCCGGGAGGATCTGCAACTAATGAAAAACTGTTTTTT	CAIPGGSATNEKLFF
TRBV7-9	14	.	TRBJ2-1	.	TGTGCCAGCAGCTTAGGAATTATACCGGGACTGCAGTTCTTC	CASSLGIIPGLQFF
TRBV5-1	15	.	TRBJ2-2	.	TGCGCCAGCAGCTTTTCTATACGAGGAACCGGGGAGCTGTTTTTT	CASSFSIRGTGELFF
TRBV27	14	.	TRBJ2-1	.	TGTGCCAGCAGTTTACGGTCCCCTAACAATGAGCAGTTCTTC	CASSLRSPNNEQFF
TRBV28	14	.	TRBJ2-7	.	TGTGCCAGCAAACCCAGGGACAACTCCTACGAGCAGTACTTC	CASKPRDNSYEQYF
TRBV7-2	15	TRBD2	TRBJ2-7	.	TGTGCCAGCAGCTCCTTAAGCGGGGCCCACTACGAGCAGTACTTC	CASSSLSGAHYEQYF
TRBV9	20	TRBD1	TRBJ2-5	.	TGTGCCAGCAGCGGACCAAAACCGGGACAGGGGACCATAAACCAAGAGACCCAGTACTTC	CASSGPKPGQGTINQETQYF
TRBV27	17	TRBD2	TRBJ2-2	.	TGTGCCAGCAGTTTAAGTACGACTAGCGGCCTTGCCGGGGAGCTGTTTTTT	CASSLSTTSGLAGELFF
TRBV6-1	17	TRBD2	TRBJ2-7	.	TGTGCCAGCAGTGAAGCACTTCGAGGGACTATCTCCTACGAGCAGTACTTC	CASSEALRGTISYEQYF
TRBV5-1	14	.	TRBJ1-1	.	TGCGCCAGCAGCTTCGGGGCGGCGAACACTGAAGCTTTCTTT	CASSFGAANTEAFF
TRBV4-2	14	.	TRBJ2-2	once	TGTGCCAGCGGGGTGGAGACGTGGGGTCAGGAGCTGTTTTTT	CASGVETWGQELFF
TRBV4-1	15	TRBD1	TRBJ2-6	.	TGCGCCAGCAGAGGACAGGTTGCTGGGGCCAACGTCCTGACTTTC	CASRGQVAGANVLTF
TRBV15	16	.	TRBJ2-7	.	TGTGCCACCAGCAGGGCCTTTTTCGAAAGCTCCTACGAGCAGTACTTC	CATSRAFFESSYEQYF
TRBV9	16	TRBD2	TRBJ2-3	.	TGTGCCAGCAGTGACGGACTAGCGGGGGGCACAGATACGCAGTATTTT	CASSDGLAGGTDTQYF
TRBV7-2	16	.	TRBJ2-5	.	TGTGCCAGCAGCTTAGTCGGCAGGGCATATCAAGAGACCCAGTACTTC	CASSLVGRAYQETQYF
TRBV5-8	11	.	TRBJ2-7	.	TGTGCCAGCAGCACTCTCCACGAGCAGTACTTC	CASSTLHEQYF
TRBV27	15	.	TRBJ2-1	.	TGTGCCAGCGCCGACGCCCCCGGGGAATGGGGTGAGCAGTTCTTC	CASADAPGEWGEQFF
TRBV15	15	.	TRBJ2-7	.	TGTGCCACCAGCAGAGCGGAACAGGTAACCTACGAGCAGTACTTC	CATSRAEQVTYEQYF
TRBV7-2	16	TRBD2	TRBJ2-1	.	TGTGCCAGCACCACCTTAGAGGTAGCGGGAGACAATGAGCAGTTCTTC	CASTTLEVAGDNEQFF
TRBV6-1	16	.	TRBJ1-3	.	TGTGCCAGCAGTGAATTTATTTGGAACTCTGGAAACACCATATATTTT	CASSEFIWNSGNTIYF
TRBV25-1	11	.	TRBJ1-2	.	TGTGCCAGCAGATCCCTTTTTGGCTACACCTTC	CASRSLFGYTF
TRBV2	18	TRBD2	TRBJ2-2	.	TGTGCCAGCAGTGAAGTAGGTAGGGCTAGCGGAGACACCGGGGAGCTGTTTTTT	CASSEVGRASGDTGELFF
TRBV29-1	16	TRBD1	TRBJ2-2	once	TGCAGCGTTGAAGATCGCGCCGGGACAGCGAACCTTAAGCTGTTTTTT	CSVEDRAGTANLKLFF
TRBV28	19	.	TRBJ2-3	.	TGTGCCAGCAGTTTCGACCGGGACATATCAAAACCTAGCACAGATACGCAGTATTTT	CASSFDRDISKPSTDTQYF
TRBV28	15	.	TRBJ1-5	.	TGTGCCAGCAGTTTTATGGTCGGGGGCAATCAGCCCCAGCATTTT	CASSFMVGGNQPQHF
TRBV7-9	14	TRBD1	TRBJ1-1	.	TGTGCCAGCAGCTTAAGGGCAGGGGGAACTGAAGCTTTCTTT	CASSLRAGGTEAFF
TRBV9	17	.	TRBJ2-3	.	TGTGCCAGCAGCAACCCCTACCAGGGAGGTAGCACAGATACGCAGTATTTT	CASSNPYQGGSTDTQYF
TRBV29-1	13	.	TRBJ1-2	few	TGCAGCGCCCAACCGGACAGTAACCCTCGCTACACCTTC	CSAQPDSNPRYTF
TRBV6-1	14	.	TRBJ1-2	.	TGTGCCAGCAGTGAAGACCGGAGGGGCTATGGCTACACCTTC	CASSEDRRGYGYTF
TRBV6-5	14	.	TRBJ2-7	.	TGTGCCAGCAGTCCCGACCTCCGGGCGGGCGAGCAGTACTTC	CASSPDLRAGEQYF
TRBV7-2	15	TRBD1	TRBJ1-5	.	TGTGCCAGCAGCCCGTTGGGACAGGGGAAACAGCCCCAGCATTTT	CASSPLGQGKQPQHF
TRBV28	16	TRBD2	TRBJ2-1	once	TGTGCCAGCAGTTTTCCTGGACTAGGCCGGGCCAATGAGCAGTTCTTC	CASSFPGLGRANEQFF
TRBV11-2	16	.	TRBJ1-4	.	TGTGCCAGCAGCTTAGACGCTAACGTTCTAAATGAAAAACTGTTTTTT	CASSLDANVLNEKLFF
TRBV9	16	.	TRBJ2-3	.	TGTGCCAGCAGCGTAGCGCGGGACAGAGAGGGAGATACGCAGTATTTT	CASSVARDREGDTQYF
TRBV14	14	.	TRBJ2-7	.	TGTGCCAGCAGCCAAGATCTGTGGGACTACGAGCAGTACTTC	CASSQDLWDYEQYF